These 26 T cell receptor beta chains originate from one sample sequenced in a study of blood T cells in healthy people across ages. PCR was performed a second time for 7 to 11 cycles using a sample-barcoded 5' primer and a J-beta primer mix. MiXCR, applied by TCRdb to the 5' RACE reads, yields one record per CDR3 protein. The top ten clones hold roughly 23% of a sample with over 1,500,000 distinct CDR3 sequences, around 40% of them seen once. The sequenced sample consisted of blood. These receptors came from a human donor in good health.

On this clonotype itself: A read error may produce the germline difference seen at one junction end. J is TRBJ2-7 and V is TRBV7-2; the D is unclear. The CDR3 runs 12 residues. CDR1 and CDR2 (germline): SGHTA, FQGNSA. Written as DNA, the CDR3 is TGTGCCTGCAGCCGAAATGGGGACGAGCAGTACTTC. Translated, it gives CACSRNGDEQYF.

This chain joins TRBV5-1 and TRBJ2-7; D remains ambiguous. The CDR3 is 13 residues long. Trimming took 0 bases from V and 3 from J, leaving 7 bases between them. Germline lookup yields CDR1 SGHRS and CDR2 YFSETQ. CDR3 protein: CASSLVSRYEQYF. Written as DNA, the CDR3 is TGCGCCAGCAGCTTGGTTTCTCGCTACGAGCAGTACTTC.

This clonotype was detected only a few times. The J gene is TRBJ2-7, the V gene TRBV20-1, with D possibly being TRBD2 (8 bases). This CDR3 spans 14 amino acids. Trimming pared 6 bases from V and 1 base from J, leaving 16 bases between. Germline V CDR1 and CDR2: DFQATT, SNEGSKA (reference sequence). CDR3 nucleotides: TGCAGTGCCGGGGGGGCAGGGGGATCCTACGAGCAGTACTTC. Amino acid sequence: CSAGGAGGSYEQYF.

The chain recombines TRBV20-1 with TRBJ1-2; D not resolved. The CDR3 covers 15 residues. The germline gives CDR1 DFQATT, CDR2 SNEGSKA (reference sequence). With 0 bases removed from V and 4 bases from J, the gap between germline ends came to 15 bases. The CDR3 DNA is TGCAGTGCTAGAGATCCCGGGAAGCTCGGCTATGGCTACACCTTC. Translated, it gives CSARDPGKLGYGYTF.

Only a few counts were recorded for this clonotype. V usage is TRBV6-1 and J usage is TRBJ2-7; weak D call: TRBD2 (6 bases). Germline-derived CDR1 and CDR2 are MNHNS and SASEGT. There are 13 residues in the CDR3. The V end lost 1 base, the J end lost 4 bases, and 8 bases lay between the germline ends. Written as DNA, the CDR3 is TGTGCCAGCAGTGAAGAGGGAGGATACGAGCAGTACTTC. Its protein is CASSEEGGYEQYF.

The CDR3 protein is CASSLGVAYYGYTF. The CDR3 DNA reads as TGTGCCAGCAGCTTAGGGGTGGCATATTATGGCTACACCTTC. The V and J genes are TRBV7-2 and TRBJ1-2; D unresolved. The CDR3 is 14 amino acids. Germline CDR1 is SGHTA and CDR2 is FQGNSA. V dropped 1 base and J dropped 5 bases, with 11 bases sitting between them.

About this clonotype itself: At one boundary the junction diverges from the germline segment, which might be a read error. This rearrangement joins TRBV7-7 to TRBJ1-1; D is ambiguous. The CDR3 extends over 13 amino acids. From germline, CDR1 is SSHAT and CDR2 FNYEAQ (reference sequence). CDR3 coding DNA: TGTGCTAGCAGCTTAAACGCGGCTACTGAAGCTTTCTTT. It specifies CASSLNAATEAFF.

This clonotype occurred many times. J is TRBJ1-2 and V is TRBV27; 8 bases fit TRBD1. J was trimmed by 4 bases and V by 0 bases; bases with no gene match: 1. CDR1 and CDR2 from the germline V gene are MNHEY and SMNVEV (reference sequence). The CDR3 spans 14 residues. The CDR3 loop reads CASSLSTGVYGYTF. The CDR3 nucleotides are TGTGCCAGCAGTTTATCGACAGGGGTCTATGGCTACACCTTC.

This clonotype has just one count. The V call is TRBV29-1, the J call TRBJ1-1, with a possible D match to TRBD1 (6 bases). The V gene's germline CDR1 is SQVTM and CDR2 ANQGSEA. The CDR3 spans 15 residues. Trimming shortened V by 5 bases and J by 4 bases, and 20 bases separated the two germline ends. The CDR3 sequence is CSVLFLGAVGTEAFF. The DNA for the CDR3 is TGCAGCGTTTTGTTTTTGGGGGCGGTAGGCACTGAAGCTTTCTTT. Full variable domain (missing parts from reference TRBV29-1 and TRBJ1-1): SAVISQKPSRDICQRGTSLTIQCQVDSQVTMMFWYRQQPGQSLTLIATANQGSEATYESGFVIDKFPISRPNLTFSTLTVSNMSPEDSSIYLCSVLFLGAVGTEAFFGQGTRLTVV.

The chain has TRBV3-1 and TRBJ2-5, with TRBD2 identical over 7 bases. V trimming: 6 bases; J trimming: 5 bases; junction bases outside the gene matches: 9. Germline CDR1 and CDR2: LGHDT and YNNKEL (reference sequence). CDR3 length: 14 residues. The CDR3, as DNA: TGTGCCAGCAGTCGACGGGACTATCGGGAGACCCAGTACTTC. Its protein product is CASSRRDYRETQYF.

This clonotype was counted a few times. This chain connects TRBV28 to TRBJ2-5; perhaps D is TRBD1 or TRBD2 (5 bases each). Per the germline V gene, CDR1 is MDHEN and CDR2 is SYDVKM. The CDR3 consists of 14 residues. Between the trimmed V and J ends, which lost 6 bases and 5 bases, there was a span of 16 bases. CDR3 DNA sequence: TGTGCCAGCAGACTCGGGGCTAGAATGGAGACCCAGTACTTC. Translated, it gives CASRLGARMETQYF. Together with reference TRBV28 and TRBJ2-5, the CDR3 gives the full variable domain: DVKVTQSSRYLVKRTGEKVFLECVQDMDHENMFWYRQDPGLGLRLIYFSYDVKMKEKGDIPEGYSVSREKKERFSLILESASTNQTSMYLCASRLGARMETQYFGPGTRLLVL.

This clonotype was observed a handful of times. This sequence joins TRBV12-3 or TRBV12-4 and TRBJ1-1; D ambiguous. Trimming shortened V by 4 bases and J by 0 bases, and 15 bases separated the two germline ends. This CDR3 region has 16 residues. The CDR3 sequence: CASSSQPSNMNTEAFF. The CDR3 DNA reads as TGTGCCAGCAGTTCTCAGCCTTCCAACATGAACACTGAAGCTTTCTTT.

The rearrangement links TRBV20-1 to TRBJ2-3; TRBD2 might be the D (6 bases). Germline V gives CDR1 DFQATT, CDR2 SNEGSKA (reference sequence). V was clipped by 2 bases and J by 2 bases, with 11 bases between them. The CDR3 is made up of 14 amino acids. The CDR3 loop reads CSARKLAVTDTQYF. CDR3 in DNA: TGCAGTGCTAGAAAACTAGCCGTCACAGATACGCAGTATTTT.

This clonotype was recorded a few times. J is TRBJ1-2 and V is TRBV6-6, with a tentative D call TRBD1 (6 bases). The CDR3 totals 15 residues. V was pared by 4 bases and J by 4 bases, with 16 bases between. Looked up from germline, CDR1 is MNHNY and CDR2 is SVGAGI (reference sequence). CDR3 in amino acids: CASSSRQASTYGYTF. The CDR3 DNA is TGTGCCAGCAGTTCTAGACAGGCTTCCACCTATGGCTACACCTTC.

The chain uses TRBV28 and TRBJ2-7; D gene uncertain. Germline V gene lookup returns CDR1 MDHEN and CDR2 SYDVKM. CDR3 length: 14 amino acids. V was trimmed by 3 bases and J by 3 bases, leaving 12 bases between them. In DNA, the CDR3 is TGTGCCAGCAGTTTTTCAGGTCCTTACTACGAGCAGTACTTC. Translated: CASSFSGPYYEQYF.

This clonotype has a count of ten or more. The chain joins TRBV11-2 to TRBJ2-1; weak D call: TRBD1 (6 bases). V was trimmed by 5 bases and J by 6 bases, leaving 14 bases between them. The CDR3 length is 14 residues. CDR1 SGHAT and CDR2 FQNNGV come from the germline V gene. The DNA for the CDR3 is TGTGCCAGCAGCCCATACAGGGTACGCAATGAGCAGTTCTTC. Encoded protein: CASSPYRVRNEQFF.

The chain employs TRBV18 and TRBJ1-1, with D maybe TRBD1 (5 bases). Germline CDR1 reads KGHSH; CDR2 reads LQKENI. This CDR3 is built from 16 residues. Trimming shortened V by 1 base and J by 1 base, and 13 bases separated the two germline ends. The CDR3 protein is CASSPHRVGPNTEAFF. CDR3 in DNA: TGTGCCAGCTCACCACATAGGGTGGGACCGAACACTGAAGCTTTCTTT.

The rearrangement uses TRBV25-1 and TRBJ1-1, with 10 positions matching TRBD1. Germline V gene sequence: CDR1 MGHDK, CDR2 SYGVNS. This CDR3 comprises 15 residues. The ends lost 10 bases at V and 5 bases at J; junction bases unmatched: 13. DNA for the CDR3: TGTGCCACCCAGCCTTTGGGACAGGGGAGAACTGAAGCTTTCTTT. It specifies CATQPLGQGRTEAFF.

The chain links TRBV9 to TRBJ2-3; D not certain. From germline, CDR1 is SGDLS and CDR2 YYNGEE. CDR3 length equals 12 residues. Trimming removed 1 base from V and 5 bases from J, with 5 bases in between. The CDR3 is CASSVIGDTQYF. As DNA, the CDR3 is TGTGCCAGCAGCGTAATTGGAGATACGCAGTATTTT.

The genes are TRBV12-3 or TRBV12-4 and TRBJ2-7; D ambiguous. V lost 2 bases and J lost 2, with 10 bases in between. The CDR3 is 14 residues long. The CDR3 DNA reads as TGTGCCAGCAGTTTAACCCACGGAACCTACGAGCAGTACTTC. Translating it yields CASSLTHGTYEQYF.

A remark on this clonotype: The conserved final phenylalanine or tryptophan is absent from the CDR3, which likely points to a read error. The genes are TRBV7-6 and TRBJ2-1; D remains unclear. TRBJ2-7 explains the end of the DNA better; the J call may be wrong. Looked up from germline, CDR1 is SGHVS and CDR2 is FNYEAQ. This CDR3 comprises 13 residues. DNA of the CDR3: TGTGCCAGCAGTTTAAGCCCACAAGCCGAGCAGTACCTC. This codes for CASSLSPQAEQYL.

This clonotype was counted only a few times. The chain recombines TRBV4-1 with TRBJ2-7, with TRBD1 identical over 7 bases. V was clipped by 0 bases and J by 5 bases; unmatched bases: 4. Per the germline V gene, CDR1 is MGHRA and CDR2 is YSYEKL. The CDR3 spans 14 residues. The CDR3 loop reads CASSQDKGQNEQYF. The CDR3 DNA is TGCGCCAGCAGCCAAGATAAGGGACAGAACGAGCAGTACTTC.

The chain combines TRBV7-2 with TRBJ1-2; possibly TRBD1 for D (6 bases). V lost 1 base and J 4 bases, leaving 10 bases between the germline ends. Germline V CDR1 and CDR2: SGHTA, FQGNSA. The CDR3 is 14 residues long. CDR3 region: CASSLDAGVYGYTF. In nucleotides, the CDR3 is TGTGCCAGCAGCTTAGATGCAGGGGTCTATGGCTACACCTTC.

The CDR3 nucleotides are TGCGCCAGCAGCCAAGAGGGATTCAGGGGGCTTAATGAGCAGTTCTTC. This sequence encodes CASSQEGFRGLNEQFF. The chain employs TRBV4-1 and TRBJ2-1, with 8 bases that match TRBD1. CDR3 length: 16 amino acids. The junction had 8 bases not matched to a gene; V was cut back by 0 bases and J by 7 bases. CDR1 and CDR2 from the germline V gene are MGHRA and YSYEKL.

Comment on this clonotype: A junction end diverges from the germline sequence, so it may reflect a read error. The J gene is TRBJ2-3, the V gene TRBV9, with D hard to call. Germline V lookup: CDR1 SGDLS, CDR2 YYNGEE. The CDR3 runs to 15 residues. The CDR3 region is CASSVGGSSTDTRYF. Written as DNA, the CDR3 is TGTGCCAGCAGCGTAGGTGGCTCCAGCACAGATACGCGGTATTTT.

This clonotype has just one count. The chain uses TRBV9 and TRBJ1-5; possibly TRBD1 for D (5 bases). The CDR3 runs 14 residues. Trimming took off 1 base at V and 5 bases at J, with 10 bases between the two ends. CDR1 is SGDLS and CDR2 is YYNGEE in the germline V gene. CDR3 protein: CASSVQGWDQPQHF. In nucleotides, the CDR3 is TGTGCCAGCAGCGTACAGGGTTGGGATCAGCCCCAGCATTTT.